This TCR beta chain was sequenced in a study of shared clonotypes between healthy human individuals. Study-wide background: Each donor had three CD4 naive, three CD4 memory, two CD8 naive and one CD8 memory plate.

Study results and limitations: Several donors held approximately 4.6% of naive CD4 clonotypes in common.

Repertoires were generated with immunoSEQ multiplex PCR, while TCRdb's copy carries only in-frame clones and drops some. Of over a million clones in the sample, around three quarters were seen once. All participating donors were Caucasian adults from Nashville, Tennessee. Splitting the CD4+ cells yielded a CD45RA+ naive subset and a CD45RA-negative memory subset. Points on this clone: Its antigen is not known.

The V end was cut by 0 bases, the J end by 5 bases, with 9 bases between. The CDR3 contains 13 residues. Germline values: CDR1 SGDLS, CDR2 YYNGEE. This TCR was recovered from a man aged 18 to 35 in good health. Some clones in this sample may be carry-over from other donors' samples. The V gene is TRBV9, the J gene TRBJ2-7; D is uncertain. What was sequenced was memory CD4+ T cells from PBMCs. Noted subset: CD45RA-negative fraction. CDR3 protein: CASSVGNVDEQYF. The CDR3 DNA is TGTGCCAGCAGCGTAGGAAACGTCGACGAGCAGTACTTC.